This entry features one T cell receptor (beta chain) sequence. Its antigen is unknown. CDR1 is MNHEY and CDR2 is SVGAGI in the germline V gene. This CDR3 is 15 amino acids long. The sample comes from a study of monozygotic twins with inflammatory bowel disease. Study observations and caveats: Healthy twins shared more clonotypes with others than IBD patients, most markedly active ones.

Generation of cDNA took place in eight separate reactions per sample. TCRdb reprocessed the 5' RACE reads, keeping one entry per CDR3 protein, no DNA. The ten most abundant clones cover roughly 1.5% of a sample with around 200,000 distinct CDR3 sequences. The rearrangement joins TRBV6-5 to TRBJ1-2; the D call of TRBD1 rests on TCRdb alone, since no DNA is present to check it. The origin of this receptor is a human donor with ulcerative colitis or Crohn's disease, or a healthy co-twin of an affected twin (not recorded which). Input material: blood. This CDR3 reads CASSSRNGGTYGYTF.